The sequence of this T cell receptor (beta chain) was determined in a study of blood T cell repertoires in COVID-19. The method was immunoSEQ multiplex PCR; TCRdb's version includes in-frame clones alone and lacks a portion of them. The sample gives 100,000 to 150,000 clones, roughly nine tenths of which show up once; around 7.7% is in the top ten. CDR1 is SGHVS and CDR2 is FQNEAQ in the germline V gene. The CDR3 runs to 14 residues. Trimming removed 1 base at V and 13 bases at J, with 17 bases between. This receptor was obtained from a human donor in a cohort sampled during active COVID-19. Material: peripheral blood. J is TRBJ2-1 and V is TRBV7-8; a weak D match, TRBD2 (6 bases). The CDR3 sequence is CASSLGAGSNLQFF. For the CDR3, the DNA is TGTGCCAGCAGCTTAGGGGCGGGGTCAAACCTCCAGTTCTTC. Full variable domain (rest looked up from reference TRBV7-8 and TRBJ2-1): GAGVSQSPRYKVAKRGQDVALRCDPISGHVSLFWYQQALGQGPEFLTYFQNEAQLDKSGLPSDRFFAERPEGSVSTLKIQRTQQEDSAVYLCASSLGAGSNLQFFGPGTRLTVL.